Listed here is a single T cell receptor beta chain. The antigen is not known. Germline lookup yields CDR1 MNHNS and CDR2 SASEGT. CDR3 length: 15 residues. The V and J ends lost 5 bases and 7 bases, in that order; junction bases with no gene match: 6. TCRdb redid the calling of the PCR reads with MiXCR, one entry per CDR3 protein. Of 15,000 to 17,000 distinct CDR3 sequences in the sample, about 70% were seen once. This entry comes from a study of vaccination and CD4 T cells after COVID-19. Whole-study context: The post-COVID sampling time was a median roughly 100 days after diagnosis, ranging from 35 to 161. Overall study findings and caveats: The study found median SARS-CoV-2-reactive clonotypes rising from 21 to 38, not significantly. 304 of 307 vaccine-specific clones from convalescent patients were spike mono-reactive.

Positive PCR dates ranged from March to December 2020; these dates predated US Alpha, Beta and Delta variants. The source of this sequence is a human donor who had recovered from COVID-19. V is TRBV6-1 and J is TRBJ2-1; 12 positions agree with TRBD2. Sequencing used CD4+ T cells from blood, obtained after SARS-CoV-2 vaccination. The CDR3 sequence: CASSRLAGEGNEQFF. Here the CDR3 DNA reads TGTGCCAGCAGTCGACTAGCGGGAGAGGGGAATGAGCAGTTCTTC.